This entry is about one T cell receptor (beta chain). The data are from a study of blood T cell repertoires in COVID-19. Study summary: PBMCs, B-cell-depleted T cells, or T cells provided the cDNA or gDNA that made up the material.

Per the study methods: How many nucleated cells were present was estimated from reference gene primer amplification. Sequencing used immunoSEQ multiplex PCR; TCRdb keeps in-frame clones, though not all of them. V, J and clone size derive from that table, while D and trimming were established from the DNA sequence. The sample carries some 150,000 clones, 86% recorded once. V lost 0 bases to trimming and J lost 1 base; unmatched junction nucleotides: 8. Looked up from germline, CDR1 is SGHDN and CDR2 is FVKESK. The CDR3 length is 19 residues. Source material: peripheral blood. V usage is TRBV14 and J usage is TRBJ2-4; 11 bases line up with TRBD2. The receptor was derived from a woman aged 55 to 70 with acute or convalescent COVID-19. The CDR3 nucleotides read TGTGCCAGCAGCCAAGACGATAGCGGGGGGGGTCTTGCCAAAAACATTCAGTACTTC. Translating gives CASSQDDSGGGLAKNIQYF.